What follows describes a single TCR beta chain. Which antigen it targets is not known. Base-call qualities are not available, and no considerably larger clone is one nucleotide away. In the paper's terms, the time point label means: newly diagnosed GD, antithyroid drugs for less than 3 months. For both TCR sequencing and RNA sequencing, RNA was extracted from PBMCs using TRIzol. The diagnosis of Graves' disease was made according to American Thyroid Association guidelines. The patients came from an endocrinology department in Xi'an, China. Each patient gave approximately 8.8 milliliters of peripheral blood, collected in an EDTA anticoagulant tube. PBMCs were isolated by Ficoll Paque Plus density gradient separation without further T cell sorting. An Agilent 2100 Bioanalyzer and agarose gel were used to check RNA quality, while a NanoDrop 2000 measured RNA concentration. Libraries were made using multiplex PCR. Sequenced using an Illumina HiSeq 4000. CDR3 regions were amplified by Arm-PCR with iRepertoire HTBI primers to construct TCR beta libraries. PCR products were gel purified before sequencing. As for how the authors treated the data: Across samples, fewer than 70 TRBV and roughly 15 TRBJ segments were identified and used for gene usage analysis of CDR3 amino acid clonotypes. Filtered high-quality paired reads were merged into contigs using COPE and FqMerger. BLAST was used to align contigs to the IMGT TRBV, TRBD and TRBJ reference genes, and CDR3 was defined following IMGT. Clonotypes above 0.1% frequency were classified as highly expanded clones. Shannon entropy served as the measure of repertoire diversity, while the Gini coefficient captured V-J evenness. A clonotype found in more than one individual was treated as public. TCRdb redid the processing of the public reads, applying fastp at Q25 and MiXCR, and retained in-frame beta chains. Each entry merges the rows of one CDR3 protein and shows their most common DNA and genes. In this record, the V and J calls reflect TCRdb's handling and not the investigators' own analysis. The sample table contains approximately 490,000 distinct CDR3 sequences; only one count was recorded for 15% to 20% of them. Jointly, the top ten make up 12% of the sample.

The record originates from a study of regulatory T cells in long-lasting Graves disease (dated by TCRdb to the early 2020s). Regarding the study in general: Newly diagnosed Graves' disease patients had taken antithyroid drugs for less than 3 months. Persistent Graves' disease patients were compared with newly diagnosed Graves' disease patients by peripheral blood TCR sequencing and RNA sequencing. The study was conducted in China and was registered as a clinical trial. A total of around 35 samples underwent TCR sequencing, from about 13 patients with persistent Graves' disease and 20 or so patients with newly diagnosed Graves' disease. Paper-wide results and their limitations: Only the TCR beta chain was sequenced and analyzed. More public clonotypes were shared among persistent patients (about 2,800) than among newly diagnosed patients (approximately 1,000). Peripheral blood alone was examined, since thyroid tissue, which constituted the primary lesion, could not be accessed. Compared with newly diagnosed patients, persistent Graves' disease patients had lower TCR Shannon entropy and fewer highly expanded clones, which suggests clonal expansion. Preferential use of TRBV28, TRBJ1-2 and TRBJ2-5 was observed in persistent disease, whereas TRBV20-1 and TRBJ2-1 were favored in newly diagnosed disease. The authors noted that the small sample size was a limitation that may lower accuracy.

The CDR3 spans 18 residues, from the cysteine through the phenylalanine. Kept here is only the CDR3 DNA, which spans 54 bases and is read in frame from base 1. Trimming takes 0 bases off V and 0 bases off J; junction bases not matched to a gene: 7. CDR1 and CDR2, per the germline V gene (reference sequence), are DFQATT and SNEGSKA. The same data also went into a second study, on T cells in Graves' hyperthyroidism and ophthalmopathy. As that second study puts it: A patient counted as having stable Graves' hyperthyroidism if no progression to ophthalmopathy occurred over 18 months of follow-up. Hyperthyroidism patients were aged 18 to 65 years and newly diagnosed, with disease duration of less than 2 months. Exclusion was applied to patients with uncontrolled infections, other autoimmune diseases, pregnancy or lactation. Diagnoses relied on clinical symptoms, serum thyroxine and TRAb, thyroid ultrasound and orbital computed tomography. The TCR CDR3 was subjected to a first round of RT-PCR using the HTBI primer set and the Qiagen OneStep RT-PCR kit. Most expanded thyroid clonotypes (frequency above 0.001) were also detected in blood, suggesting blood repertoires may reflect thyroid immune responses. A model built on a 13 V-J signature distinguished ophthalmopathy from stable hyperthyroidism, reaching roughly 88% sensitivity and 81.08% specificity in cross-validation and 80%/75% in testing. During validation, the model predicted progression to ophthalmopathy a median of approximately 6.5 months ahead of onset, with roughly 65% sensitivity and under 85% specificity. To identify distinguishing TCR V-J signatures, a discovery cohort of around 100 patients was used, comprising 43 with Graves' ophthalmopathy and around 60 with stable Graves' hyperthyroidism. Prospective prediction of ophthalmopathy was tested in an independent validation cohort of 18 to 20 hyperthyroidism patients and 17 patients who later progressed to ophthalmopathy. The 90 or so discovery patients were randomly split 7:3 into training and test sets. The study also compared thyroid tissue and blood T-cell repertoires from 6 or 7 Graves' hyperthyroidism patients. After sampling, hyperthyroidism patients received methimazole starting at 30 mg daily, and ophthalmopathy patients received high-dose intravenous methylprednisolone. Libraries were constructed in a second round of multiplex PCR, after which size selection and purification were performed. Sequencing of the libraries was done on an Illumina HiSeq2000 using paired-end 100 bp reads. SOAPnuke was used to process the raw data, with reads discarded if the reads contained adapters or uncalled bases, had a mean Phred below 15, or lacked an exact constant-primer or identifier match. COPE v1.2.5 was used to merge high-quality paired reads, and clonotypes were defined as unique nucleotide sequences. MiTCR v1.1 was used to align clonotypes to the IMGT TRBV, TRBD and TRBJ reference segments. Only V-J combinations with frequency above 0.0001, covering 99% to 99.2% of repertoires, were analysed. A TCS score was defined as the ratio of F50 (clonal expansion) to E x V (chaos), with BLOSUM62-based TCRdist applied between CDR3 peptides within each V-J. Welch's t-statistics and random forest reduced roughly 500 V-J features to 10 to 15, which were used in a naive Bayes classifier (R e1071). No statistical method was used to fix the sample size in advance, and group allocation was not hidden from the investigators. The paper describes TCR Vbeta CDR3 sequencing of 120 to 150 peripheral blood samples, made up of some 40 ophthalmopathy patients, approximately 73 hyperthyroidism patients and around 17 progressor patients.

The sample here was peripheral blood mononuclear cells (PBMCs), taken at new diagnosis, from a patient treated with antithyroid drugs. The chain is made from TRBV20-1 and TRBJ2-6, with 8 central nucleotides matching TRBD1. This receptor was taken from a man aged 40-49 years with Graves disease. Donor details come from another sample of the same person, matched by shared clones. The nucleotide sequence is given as TGCAGTGCTAGAGACTGGGGGACAGGACGCTCTGGGGCCAACGTCCTGACTTTC. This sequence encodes CSARDWGTGRSGANVLTF.